Described below is a single T cell receptor beta chain sequence and its context. Its antigen is still unknown. The data were obtained in a study of T cell clones after liver transplantation. Study context: At least one year of complete immunosuppression withdrawal without enzymes over twice normal defined tolerance.

CDR1 is SNHLY and CDR2 is FYNNEI in the germline V gene. This CDR3 region has 15 residues. The germline V and J ends were trimmed by 9 bases and 7 bases, with 22 bases remaining between them. Data came from immunoSEQ multiplex PCR; TCRdb stores just in-frame clones and leaves some out. The data contain roughly 40,000 clones, around 84% of them singletons. General study results and limits: Low donor cell numbers restricted donor-reactive repertoire measurement in two subjects. A larger donor-reactive than third-party decline suggested partial antigen-specific deletion.

The sequence derives from a human patient who received a liver transplant. Some T cells may be graft donor cells. Sequences were derived from CD4+ T cells from blood, sampled 24 months after liver transplant. V gene TRBV2 combines with J gene TRBJ2-4, with D possibly being TRBD1 or TRBD2 (5 bases each). The CDR3 protein is CARGTDSPARNIQYF. As DNA, the CDR3 is TGTGCCAGGGGGACGGACTCCCCCGCAAGGAACATTCAGTACTTC.